Below, 27 T cell receptor beta chains from the same sample are listed, as sequenced in a study of T cell repertoires in cytomegalovirus infection. MiXCR was run by TCRdb on the reads, yielding one entry per CDR3 protein. The table records fewer than 950,000 distinct CDR3 sequences, about 33% of them present only once. These TCRs are of unknown antigen specificity. Sequencing was performed on cultured CD8+ T cells from PBMCs, taken from culture after CMV antigen stimulation. These receptors originate from a human donor in good health (CMV status not recorded). Some clones in this sample may be carry-over from other donors' samples.

V usage is TRBV7-1 and J usage is TRBJ2-1, with 9 nucleotides matching TRBD1. TRBV7-1 is assigned to the ORF class and has an uncertain function. The V and J ends lost 5 bases and 4 bases, in that order; junction bases with no gene match: 12. The CDR3 consists of 17 residues. The CDR3, as DNA: TGTGCCAGCAGCACCGGGAAACAGGGGGCCCTATACAATGAGCAGTTCTTC. It specifies CASSTGKQGALYNEQFF.

The genes are TRBV11-1 and TRBJ2-7; TRBD1 agrees at 7 bases. Germline CDR1 and CDR2: SGHAT and FQDESV (reference sequence). CDR3 length: 16 amino acids. Losses at the gene ends were 5 bases for V and 5 bases for J; bases not matched to a gene: 15. DNA for the CDR3: TGTGCCAGCAGCCGAGGAAGGGGGCCTCGAGCGGACGAGCAGTACGTC. Protein product: CASSRGRGPRADEQYV.

This clonotype was recorded at least ten times. This chain connects TRBV7-9 to TRBJ2-3, with TRBD2 matching 8 bases. The CDR3 has 14 amino acids. The V segment lost 11 bases and the J segment 2 bases; nucleotides outside the gene matches: 9. Germline CDR1 and CDR2: SEHNR and FQNEAQ (reference sequence). CDR3 coding DNA: TGTGCCTCGGGGGGGCTCCCCCTCACAGATACGCAGTATTTT. It codes for CASGGLPLTDTQYF.

The rearrangement joins TRBV7-3 to TRBJ2-3; 7 bases align to TRBD2. With V trimmed by 4 bases and J by 7 bases, 8 bases remained unmatched. The CDR3 has 14 residues. In germline, CDR1 is SGHTA, CDR2 FQGTGA. CDR3 DNA: TGTGCCAGCAGCTCGAGGACTAGTGGGAATACGCAGTATTTT. Its protein is CASSSRTSGNTQYF.

V gene TRBV23-1 combines with J gene TRBJ2-2, with D hard to call. TRBV23-1 is an ORF for which the function is uncertain. Between the trimmed V and J ends, which lost 4 bases and 2 bases, there was a span of 14 bases. This CDR3 has 16 residues. The CDR3 DNA sequence: TGCGCCAGCAGTCGCCTAATAGTCCATAACACCGGGGAGCTGTTTTTT. Encoded protein: CASSRLIVHNTGELFF.

The chain uses TRBV7-9 and TRBJ2-7; D is ambiguous. Trimming took 10 bases from V and 2 from J, leaving 15 bases between them. There are 13 residues in the CDR3. Germline V CDR1 and CDR2: SEHNR, FQNEAQ (reference sequence). CDR3 in DNA: TGTGCCACCTCACCCCCCGAGGCCTACGAGCAGTACGTC. It is translated as CATSPPEAYEQYV.

The chain employs TRBV12-3 or TRBV12-4 and TRBJ2-2; TRBD2 is a possible D gene (5 bases). The CDR3 spans 15 residues. V was shortened by 3 bases and J by 3 bases, with 11 bases between the two germline ends. CDR3 residues: CASSLRGMDTGELFF. CDR3 nucleotide sequence: TGTGCCAGCAGTTTGAGAGGGATGGACACCGGGGAGCTGTTTTTT.

This clonotype was detected only a few times. The CDR3 reads CASSQTGLGNTIYF. CDR3 DNA sequence: TGTGCCAGCAGCCAAACAGGGCTCGGAAACACCATATATTTT. This chain links TRBV12-3 or TRBV12-4 with TRBJ1-3, with D perhaps matching TRBD1 (6 bases). The V end lost 6 bases, the J end lost 4 bases, and 13 bases lay between the germline ends. This CDR3 has 14 amino acids.

This clonotype has more than one count but fewer than ten. The chain is built from TRBV11-2 and TRBJ1-1; D unresolved. This CDR3 comprises 14 residues. The germline gives CDR1 SGHAT, CDR2 FQNNGV. Trimming pared 3 bases from V and 0 bases from J, leaving 8 bases between. CDR3 nucleotide sequence: TGTGCCAGCAGCTTCCTAAAGTTGAACACTGAAGCTTTCTTT. Translation: CASSFLKLNTEAFF.

This clonotype was found a few times. The chain recombines TRBV6-1 with TRBJ1-2; 8 positions match TRBD1. The CDR3 runs 15 residues. With V trimmed by 5 bases and J by 5 bases, 10 bases remained unmatched. Per the germline V gene, CDR1 is MNHNS and CDR2 is SASEGT. The CDR3 DNA reads as TGTGCCAGCAGTTCACAGGGGGATCGGAGGTATGGCTACACCTTC. Its translation: CASSSQGDRRYGYTF.

Turning to this clonotype: Germline is not matched at one junction end, which may reflect a read error. The V gene is TRBV14, the J gene TRBJ2-2, with D possibly being TRBD2 (5 bases). Looked up from germline, CDR1 is SGHDN and CDR2 is FVKESK. The CDR3 sequence is 16 residues long. The CDR3 bases are TGTGCCAGCAGCCAAGAAGTCCATTTGAACACCGGGGAGCAGTTTTTT. Amino acid sequence: CASSQEVHLNTGEQFF.

V and J are TRBV14 and TRBJ1-1; D ambiguous. In germline, CDR1 is SGHDN, CDR2 FVKESK. Trimming removed 0 bases at V and 0 bases at J, with 8 bases between. The CDR3 covers 15 residues. The CDR3 DNA sequence: TGTGCCAGCAGCCAAGATCTGTTCATGAACACTGAAGCTTTCTTT. This sequence encodes CASSQDLFMNTEAFF.

This clonotype came up once. The CDR3 is CSARETGFVEQFF. CDR3 DNA: TGCAGTGCTAGGGAAACAGGGTTTGTTGAGCAGTTCTTC. The V and J genes are TRBV20-1 and TRBJ2-1, with D possibly being TRBD1 (6 bases). The CDR3 spans 13 residues. Trimming removed 3 bases at V and 9 bases at J, with 15 bases between. CDR1 DFQATT and CDR2 SNEGSKA come from the germline V gene (reference sequence).

This clonotype was observed a handful of times. This chain uses TRBV25-1 with TRBJ1-1; 8 bases fit TRBD1. CDR3 length: 18 amino acids. V dropped 0 bases and J dropped 1; count of bases not matched to a gene: 10. Per the germline V gene, CDR1 is MGHDK and CDR2 is SYGVNS. CDR3: CASSEYIPLDRANTEAFF. The CDR3 DNA reads as TGTGCCAGCAGTGAATATATTCCCCTGGACAGGGCGAACACTGAAGCTTTCTTT.

In this sample, this clonotype turned up a few times. This sequence joins TRBV12-3 or TRBV12-4 and TRBJ1-3, with D unclear. Trimming removed 1 base at V and 0 bases at J, with 7 bases between. This CDR3 is 15 amino acids long. CDR3 bases: TGTGCCAGCAGTTTAGGCACAAGCTCTGGAAACACCATATATTTT. This translates into CASSLGTSSGNTIYF.

This clonotype was seen a handful of times. This chain uses TRBV27 with TRBJ2-1, with TRBD1 matching over 11 bases. CDR3 length: 17 amino acids. CDR1 MNHEY and CDR2 SMNVEV come from the germline V gene (reference sequence). V lost 7 bases and J lost 3; bases outside the gene matches: 11. The CDR3 is CASILRGQGGYYNEQFF. The CDR3 DNA sequence: TGTGCCAGCATCCTTAGGGGACAGGGGGGATACTACAATGAGCAGTTCTTC.

There are a few counts of this clonotype. V and J are TRBV9 and TRBJ2-1; 9 bases align to TRBD2. The CDR3 is 15 residues long. The ends lost 3 bases at V and 4 bases at J; junction bases unmatched: 5. CDR1 is SGDLS, CDR2 YYNGEE, per germline. This chain's CDR3 is CASSAASGAYNEQFF. CDR3 nucleotide sequence: TGTGCCAGCAGCGCCGCTAGCGGGGCGTACAATGAGCAGTTCTTC.

The chain carries TRBV6-6 and TRBJ2-5, with TRBD1 identical over 7 bases. There are 16 residues in the CDR3. Trimming removed 2 bases from V and 5 bases from J; junction bases left unmatched: 11. From germline, CDR1 is MNHNY and CDR2 SVGAGI (reference sequence). CDR3 amino acids: CASSYPGWDSRETQYF. In DNA form, the CDR3 reads TGTGCCAGCAGTTACCCGGGTTGGGACAGCCGGGAGACCCAGTACTTC.

The CDR3 nucleotides read TGCGCCAGCAGTCTTTTGACAGGGGACAATGAGCAGTTCTTC. Translating gives CASSLLTGDNEQFF. This sequence joins TRBV10-1 and TRBJ2-1, with TRBD1 matching over 8 bases. The CDR3 length is 14 residues. Looked up from germline, CDR1 is WNHNN and CDR2 is SYGVQD (reference sequence). The junction had 5 bases not matched to a gene; V was cut back by 5 bases and J by 5 bases.

This clonotype was picked up a small number of times. The rearrangement joins TRBV7-6 to TRBJ2-3; 11 bases agree with TRBD2. This CDR3 spans 15 amino acids. The germline gives CDR1 SGHVS, CDR2 FNYEAQ. V dropped 1 base and J dropped 4; count of bases not matched to a gene: 1. In DNA, the CDR3 is TGTGCCAGCAGCTTAGTAGCGGGGGGGTCAGATACGCAGTATTTT. It specifies CASSLVAGGSDTQYF.

This clonotype has at least ten counts. The J gene is TRBJ2-7, the V gene TRBV7-2; TRBD1 aligns across 9 bases. Germline trimming cut 8 bases from V and 2 bases from J; bases unmatched to any gene: 4. This CDR3 comprises 13 residues. Per germline, CDR1 SGHTA and CDR2 FQGNSA. In DNA, the CDR3 is TGTGCCAGCTCCTGGACAGGGGCCTACGAGCAGTACTTC. This sequence encodes CASSWTGAYEQYF.

The gene calls are TRBV9 and TRBJ2-4; D gene unclear. CDR1 is SGDLS and CDR2 is YYNGEE in the germline V gene. With 0 bases removed from V and 7 bases from J, the gap between germline ends came to 14 bases. The CDR3 is 15 amino acids. The CDR3 reads CASSVELGGGNIQYF. The CDR3 DNA sequence: TGTGCCAGCAGCGTAGAATTGGGTGGTGGGAACATTCAGTACTTC.

This chain uses TRBV6-6 with TRBJ1-1; possibly TRBD1 for D (6 bases). The CDR3 is 15 residues long. V gave up 6 bases and J gave up 1 base, with 15 bases separating them. CDR1 and CDR2 (germline): MNHNY, SVGAGI (reference sequence). The CDR3 loop is CASSLRGTRNTEAFF. CDR3 sequence (DNA): TGTGCCAGCAGCCTTAGGGGGACCCGGAACACTGAAGCTTTCTTT.

This chain uses TRBV20-1 with TRBJ1-2; 7 nucleotides line up with TRBD1. J was trimmed by 10 bases and V by 1 base; bases with no gene match: 18. CDR3 size: 16 residues. The V gene's germline CDR1 is DFQATT and CDR2 SNEGSKA (reference sequence). The CDR3 DNA follows: TGCAGTGCTAGAGGGGCAGGGGGACAGCGCCTGGGAGTCTACACCTTC. Its protein is CSARGAGGQRLGVYTF.

This clonotype was found a few times. The chain employs TRBV14 and TRBJ2-1; 8 nucleotides align to TRBD2. CDR3 length equals 16 residues. V lost 0 bases, J lost 5 bases, and 6 bases stayed unmatched. Germline loops: CDR1 SGHDN, CDR2 FVKESK. DNA for the CDR3: TGTGCCAGCAGCCAAGATCTTGCGGGGGGCGACAATGAGCAGTTCTTC. This sequence encodes CASSQDLAGGDNEQFF.

V and J are TRBV7-9 and TRBJ1-1; D unclear. Trimming pared 4 bases from V and 3 bases from J, leaving 6 bases between. Germline V lookup: CDR1 SEHNR, CDR2 FQNEAQ (reference sequence). The CDR3 has 12 residues. Here the CDR3 reads CASSSLHTEAFF. CDR3 coding DNA: TGTGCCAGCAGCTCGTTGCACACTGAAGCTTTCTTT.

The rearrangement uses TRBV2 and TRBJ2-7, with D possibly matching TRBD2 (6 bases). This CDR3 comprises 12 residues. The V gene's germline CDR1 is SNHLY and CDR2 FYNNEI. Trimming removed 10 bases at V and 5 bases at J, with 15 bases between. In DNA form, the CDR3 reads TGTGCCACAGAGGCGGGGACCAACGAGCAGTACTTC. Its translation: CATEAGTNEQYF.